Detailed here is one TCR beta chain. Its antigen is unidentified. The sample belongs to a study of cytomegalovirus exposure and HLA in healthy donors. Study context: A prior study identified approximately 110 million unique TCR beta sequences from 150 million to 200 million T cells.

Study outcomes and limitations: Most of the TCR beta V segments (in an earlier analysis) were productive either about 90% or about 30% of the time. Only CMV serostatus was available as immune exposure information.

CDR1 and CDR2 from the germline V gene are MNHNY and SVGAGI (reference sequence). This CDR3 spans 13 amino acids. The V end was cut by 2 bases, the J end by 2 bases, with 7 bases between. PCR used 60 Vbeta primers and 13 Jbeta primers. The data were produced by immunoSEQ multiplex PCR, yet TCRdb's version contains in-frame clones alone and is incomplete. The sample has about 140,000 clones; roughly 87% are singletons. The chain couples TRBV6-6 to TRBJ2-7; D gene unclear. The sample comprised PBMCs. This TCR came from a woman between 35 and 50 years old in good health and CMV-seronegative. The CDR3 here is CASSYRQAYEQYF. DNA of the CDR3: TGTGCCAGCAGTTACCGACAAGCCTACGAGCAGTACTTC.